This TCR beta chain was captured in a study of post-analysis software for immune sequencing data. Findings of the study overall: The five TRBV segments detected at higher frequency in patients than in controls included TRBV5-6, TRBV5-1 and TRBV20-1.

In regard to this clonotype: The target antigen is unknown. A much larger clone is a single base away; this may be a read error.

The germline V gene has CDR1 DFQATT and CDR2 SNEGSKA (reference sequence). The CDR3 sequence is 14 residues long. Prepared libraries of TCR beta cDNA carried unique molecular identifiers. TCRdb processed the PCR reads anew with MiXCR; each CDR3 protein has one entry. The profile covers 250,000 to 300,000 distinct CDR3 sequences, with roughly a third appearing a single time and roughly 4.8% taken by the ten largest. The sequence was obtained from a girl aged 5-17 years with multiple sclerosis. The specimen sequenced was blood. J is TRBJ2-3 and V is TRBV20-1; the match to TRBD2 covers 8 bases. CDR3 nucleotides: TGCGGTGCTCGCTCGGGGGGGGCTGAAGATACGCAGTATTTT. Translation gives CGARSGGAEDTQYF.